This TCR beta chain is from a study of lymphopenia after photon versus proton radiotherapy. Overall study results and limits: A bigger post-nadir fall in TCR diversity correlated inversely with survival time in deceased patients. Photon-treated patients lost naive T cells and TCR diversity; proton-treated stayed stable. Oligoclonal CD8+ Temra expansion after nadir drove photon patients' diversity drop. Authors raise, but do not show, better survival with proton therapy.

TCRdb's copy holds only in-frame clones and misses some; the assay was immunoSEQ multiplex PCR. Counted here are fewer than 35,000 clones, 89% occurring once; the ten biggest clones make up 6.5% to 8%. Regarding this clone: No antigen is known for it.

This CDR3 has 15 residues. From germline, CDR1 is MNHNS and CDR2 SASEGT. Trimming removed 3 bases from V and 0 bases from J, with 11 bases in between. The starting material was peripheral blood, obtained from a patient treated with proton-based radiotherapy. The sequence came from a woman aged 65 to 85 with pancreatic cancer. Some clones in this sample may be carry-over from other donors' samples. The chain couples TRBV6-1 to TRBJ1-2; D gene unclear. The CDR3 reads CASSEGGPPNYGYTF. The CDR3 DNA reads TGTGCCAGCAGTGAGGGTGGACCTCCTAACTATGGCTACACCTTC.